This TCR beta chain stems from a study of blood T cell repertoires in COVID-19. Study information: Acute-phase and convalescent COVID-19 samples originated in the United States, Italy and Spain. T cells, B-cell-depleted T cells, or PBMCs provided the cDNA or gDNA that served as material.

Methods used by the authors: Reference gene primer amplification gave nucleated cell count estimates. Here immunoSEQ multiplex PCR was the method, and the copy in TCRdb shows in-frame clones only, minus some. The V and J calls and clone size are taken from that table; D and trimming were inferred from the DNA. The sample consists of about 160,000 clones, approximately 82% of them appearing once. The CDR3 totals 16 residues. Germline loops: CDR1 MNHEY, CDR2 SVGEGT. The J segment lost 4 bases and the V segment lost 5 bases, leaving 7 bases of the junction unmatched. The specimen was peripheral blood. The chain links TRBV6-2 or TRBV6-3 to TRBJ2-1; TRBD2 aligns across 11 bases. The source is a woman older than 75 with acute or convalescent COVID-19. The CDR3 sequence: CASSGGLAGGYNEQFF. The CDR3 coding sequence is TGTGCCAGCAGTGGGGGGCTAGCGGGAGGATACAATGAGCAGTTCTTC.